This T cell receptor (beta chain) was documented in a study of T cells expressing NK-cell markers. Study at large: Sorted CD3+CD56-NKG2C+, CD3+CD56+NKG2C+ and CD3+CD56+NKG2C- T cells supplied the TCR beta repertoires. Seven HCMV-seropositive donors and one seronegative donor made up the eight sequenced donors.

From germline, CDR1 is ENHRY and CDR2 SYGVKD. The CDR3 is 15 residues long. Reprocessing the 5' RACE reads, TCRdb reports a single entry for every CDR3 protein and omits DNA. The ten most abundant clones cover approximately 1.4% of a sample with fewer than 550,000 distinct CDR3 sequences. Study findings and constraints: In several donors, these clonotypes also led the CD3+CD56-NKG2C+ fraction. It was still unclear whether expanded NKG2C+ T cell clones were HCMV specific.

Note on this clonotype: Its antigen remains unknown.

The V and J genes are TRBV10-3 and TRBJ1-2; TCRdb gives TRBD1 as the D gene, but with no DNA this cannot be confirmed. This TCR came from a woman aged 50 to 60 in good health. The source material was blood T cells: a sorted CD56 or NKG2C T cell subset, CD4+ or CD8+ T cells, or bulk PBMC T cells (not recorded which). CDR3 in amino acids: CAISDRGKANYGYTF.